Here is one T cell receptor beta chain with its context. Recovered status applied to Cohort 3 donors who had two consecutive negative PCRs. It also applied to those with clearance or with symptom resolution. This sample is part of a study of blood T cell repertoires in COVID-19. Turning to the study itself: Nucleic acid was either cDNA or gDNA, and it came from T cells, B-cell-depleted T cells, or PBMCs.

The germline gives CDR1 LNHDA, CDR2 SQIVND (reference sequence). V was shortened by 7 bases and J by 6 bases, with 18 bases between the two germline ends. The CDR3 extends over 15 amino acids. In the original workflow: Estimation of nucleated cell counts relied on the amplification of reference gene primers. Assay used: immunoSEQ multiplex PCR; TCRdb lists only in-frame clones, some missing. From that table come the V and J calls and clone size; the DNA was used to work out D and trimming. This sample carries almost 500,000 clones, approximately 90% of them seen once, and the ten largest clones take 6.5% to 9.5%.

V and J are TRBV19 and TRBJ2-2; the D gene is possibly TRBD1 (6 bases). This sequence was found in a woman aged 60-75 years who had recovered from COVID-19. Sequencing input: PBMCs or T cells enriched from blood (not recorded which). The CDR3 region has the DNA TGTGCCAGTAAAGAACAGGGAAATCTACCCGGGGAGCTGTTTTTT. This translates into CASKEQGNLPGELFF.